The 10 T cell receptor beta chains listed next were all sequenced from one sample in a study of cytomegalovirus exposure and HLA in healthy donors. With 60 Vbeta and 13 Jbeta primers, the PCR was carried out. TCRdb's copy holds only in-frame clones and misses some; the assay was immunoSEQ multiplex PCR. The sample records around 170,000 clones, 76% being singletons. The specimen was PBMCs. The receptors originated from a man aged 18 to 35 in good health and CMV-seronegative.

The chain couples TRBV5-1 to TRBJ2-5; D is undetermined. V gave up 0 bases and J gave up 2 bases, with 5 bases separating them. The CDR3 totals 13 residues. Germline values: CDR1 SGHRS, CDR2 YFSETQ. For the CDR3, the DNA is TGCGCCAGCAGCTTGGGGCCACAAGAGACCCAGTACTTC. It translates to CASSLGPQETQYF.

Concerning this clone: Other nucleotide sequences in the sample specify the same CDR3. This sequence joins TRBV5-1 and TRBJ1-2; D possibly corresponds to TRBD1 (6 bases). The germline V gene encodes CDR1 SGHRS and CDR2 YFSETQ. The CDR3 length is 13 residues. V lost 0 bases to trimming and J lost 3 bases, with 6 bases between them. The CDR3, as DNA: TGCGCCAGCAGCTTGGACAGGGACTATGGCTACACCTTC. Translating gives CASSLDRDYGYTF.

CDR3 DNA sequence: TGTGCCAGCAGTCAACAGGGTGCCGCTAATGAAAAACTGTTTTTT. Protein sequence: CASSQQGAANEKLFF. This chain joins TRBV28 and TRBJ1-4; weak D call: TRBD1 (6 bases). Germline V gene lookup returns CDR1 MDHEN and CDR2 SYDVKM. The CDR3 loop spans 15 amino acids. The V and J ends lost 5 bases and 3 bases respectively, with 13 bases between them.

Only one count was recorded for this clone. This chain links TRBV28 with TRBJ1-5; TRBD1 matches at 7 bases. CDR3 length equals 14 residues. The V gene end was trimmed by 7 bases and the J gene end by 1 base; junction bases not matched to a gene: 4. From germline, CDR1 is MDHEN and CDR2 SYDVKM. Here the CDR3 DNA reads TGTGCCAGCACCGTGACAGGGAGCAATCAGCCCCAGCATTTT. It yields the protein CASTVTGSNQPQHF.

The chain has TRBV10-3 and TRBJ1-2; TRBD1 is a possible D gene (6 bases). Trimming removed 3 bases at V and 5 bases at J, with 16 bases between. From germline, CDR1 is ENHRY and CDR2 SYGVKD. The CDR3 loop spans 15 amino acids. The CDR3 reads CAISDRGPLLYGYTF. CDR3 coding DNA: TGTGCCATCAGTGACAGGGGACCGCTCCTATATGGCTACACCTTC.

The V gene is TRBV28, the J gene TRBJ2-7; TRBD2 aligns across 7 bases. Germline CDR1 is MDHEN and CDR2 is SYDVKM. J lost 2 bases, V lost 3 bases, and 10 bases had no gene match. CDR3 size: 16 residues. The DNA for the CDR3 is TGTGCCAGCAGTTTGGTGGGGGGGTTCCACCCCTACGAGCAGTACTTC. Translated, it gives CASSLVGGFHPYEQYF.

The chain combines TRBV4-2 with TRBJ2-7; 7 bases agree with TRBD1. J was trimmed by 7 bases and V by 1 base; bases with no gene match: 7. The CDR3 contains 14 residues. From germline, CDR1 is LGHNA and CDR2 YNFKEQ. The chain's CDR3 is CASSQGVGGGEQYF. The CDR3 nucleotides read TGTGCCAGCAGCCAAGGCGTAGGGGGCGGGGAGCAGTACTTC.

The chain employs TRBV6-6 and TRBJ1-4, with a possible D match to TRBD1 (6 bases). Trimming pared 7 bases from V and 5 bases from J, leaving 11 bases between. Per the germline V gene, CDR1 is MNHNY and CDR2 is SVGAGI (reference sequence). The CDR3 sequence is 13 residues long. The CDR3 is CASTRTVNEKLFF. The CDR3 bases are TGTGCCAGCACTCGGACAGTAAATGAAAAACTGTTTTTT.

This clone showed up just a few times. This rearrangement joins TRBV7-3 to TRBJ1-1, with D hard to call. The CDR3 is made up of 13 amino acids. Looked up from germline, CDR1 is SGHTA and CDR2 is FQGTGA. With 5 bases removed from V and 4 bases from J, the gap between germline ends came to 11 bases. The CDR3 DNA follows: TGTGCCAGCAGCCCCCGAGTAAGCACTGAAGCTTTCTTT. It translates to CASSPRVSTEAFF.

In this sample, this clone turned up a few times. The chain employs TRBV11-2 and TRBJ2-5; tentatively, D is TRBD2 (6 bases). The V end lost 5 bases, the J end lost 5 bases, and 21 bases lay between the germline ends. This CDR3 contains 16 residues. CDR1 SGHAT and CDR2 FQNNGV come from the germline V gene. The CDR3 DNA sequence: TGTGCCAGCAGCGAGGGTCGGGGGAGAGGGAAGGAGACCCAGTACTTC. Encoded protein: CASSEGRGRGKETQYF. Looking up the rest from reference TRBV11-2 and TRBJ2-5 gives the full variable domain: EAGVAQSPRYKIIEKRQSVAFWCNPISGHATLYWYQQILGQGPKLLIQFQNNGVVDDSQLPKDRFSAERLKGVDSTLKIQPAKLEDSAVYLCASSEGRGRGKETQYFGPGTRLLVL.